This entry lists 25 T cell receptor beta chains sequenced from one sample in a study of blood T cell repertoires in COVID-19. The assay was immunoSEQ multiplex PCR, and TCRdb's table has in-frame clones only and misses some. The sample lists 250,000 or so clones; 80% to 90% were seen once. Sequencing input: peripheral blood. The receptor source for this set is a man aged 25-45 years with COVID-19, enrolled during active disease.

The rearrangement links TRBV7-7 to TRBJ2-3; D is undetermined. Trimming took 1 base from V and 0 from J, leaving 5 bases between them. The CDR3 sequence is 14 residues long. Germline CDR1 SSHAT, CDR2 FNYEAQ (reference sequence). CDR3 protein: CASSLGVSTDTQYF. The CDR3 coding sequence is TGTGCCAGCAGCTTAGGAGTGAGCACAGATACGCAGTATTTT.

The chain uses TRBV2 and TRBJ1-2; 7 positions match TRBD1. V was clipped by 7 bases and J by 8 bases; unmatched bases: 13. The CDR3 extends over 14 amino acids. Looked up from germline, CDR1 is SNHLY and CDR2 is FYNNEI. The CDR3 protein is CASNFAGGPRGYTF. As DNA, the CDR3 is TGTGCCAGCAATTTTGCAGGGGGGCCTAGGGGCTACACCTTC.

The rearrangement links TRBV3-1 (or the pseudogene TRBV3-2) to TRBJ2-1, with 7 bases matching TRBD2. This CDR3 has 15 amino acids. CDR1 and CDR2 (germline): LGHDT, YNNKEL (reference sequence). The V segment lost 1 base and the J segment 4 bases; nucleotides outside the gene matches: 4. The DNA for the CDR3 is TGTGCCAGCAGCCAAGTTACGGGGGGATACAATGAGCAGTTCTTC. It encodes CASSQVTGGYNEQFF.

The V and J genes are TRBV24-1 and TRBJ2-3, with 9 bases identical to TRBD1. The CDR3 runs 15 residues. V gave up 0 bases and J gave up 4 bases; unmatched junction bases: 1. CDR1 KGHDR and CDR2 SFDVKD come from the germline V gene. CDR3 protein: CATSDLTGGPDTQYF. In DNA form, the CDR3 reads TGTGCCACCAGTGATTTGACAGGGGGCCCAGATACGCAGTATTTT.

CDR3 loop: CASGRTAYNSPLHF. CDR3 DNA sequence: TGTGCCAGCGGGCGGACAGCCTATAATTCACCCCTCCACTTT. The rearrangement links TRBV6-5 to TRBJ1-6; D possibly corresponds to TRBD1 (6 bases). CDR1 and CDR2 from the germline V gene are MNHEY and SVGAGI. The CDR3 extends over 14 amino acids. The V and J ends lost 8 bases and 2 bases respectively, with 10 bases between them.

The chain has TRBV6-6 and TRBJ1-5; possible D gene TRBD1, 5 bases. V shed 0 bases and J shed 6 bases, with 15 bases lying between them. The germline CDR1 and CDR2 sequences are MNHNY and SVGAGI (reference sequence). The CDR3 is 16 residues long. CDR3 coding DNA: TGTGCCAGCAGTTACTCGGAAGGGGCGGGGGGTCAGCCCCAGCATTTT. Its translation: CASSYSEGAGGQPQHF.

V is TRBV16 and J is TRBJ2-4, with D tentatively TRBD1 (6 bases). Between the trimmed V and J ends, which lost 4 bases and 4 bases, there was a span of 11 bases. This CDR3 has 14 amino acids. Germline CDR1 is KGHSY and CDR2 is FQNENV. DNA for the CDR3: TGTGCCAGCAGCCCCAGGGGCCAGAAAAACATTCAGTACTTC. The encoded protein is CASSPRGQKNIQYF. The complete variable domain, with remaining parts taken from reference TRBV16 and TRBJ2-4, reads GEEVAQTPKHLVRGEGQKAKLYCAPIKGHSYVFWYQQVLKNEFKFLISFQNENVFDETGMPKERFSAKCLPNSPCSLEIQATKLEDSAVYFCASSPRGQKNIQYFGAGTRLSVL.

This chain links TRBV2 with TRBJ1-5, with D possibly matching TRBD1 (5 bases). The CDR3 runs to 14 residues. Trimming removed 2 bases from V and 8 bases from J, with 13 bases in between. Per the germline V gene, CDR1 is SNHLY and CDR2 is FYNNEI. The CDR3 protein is CASSEYGGLEPQHF. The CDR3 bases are TGTGCCAGCAGTGAATACGGGGGTTTGGAGCCCCAGCATTTT.

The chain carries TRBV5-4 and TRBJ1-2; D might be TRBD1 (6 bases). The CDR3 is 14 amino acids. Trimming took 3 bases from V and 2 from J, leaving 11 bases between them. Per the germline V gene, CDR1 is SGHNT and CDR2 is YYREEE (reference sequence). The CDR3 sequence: CASSYGTLNYGYTF. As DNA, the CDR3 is TGTGCCAGCAGCTATGGGACACTGAACTATGGCTACACCTTC.

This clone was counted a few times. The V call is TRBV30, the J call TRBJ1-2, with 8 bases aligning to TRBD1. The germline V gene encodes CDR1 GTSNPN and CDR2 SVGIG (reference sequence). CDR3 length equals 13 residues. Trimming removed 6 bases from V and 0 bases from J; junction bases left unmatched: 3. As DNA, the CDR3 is TGTGCCTGCCAACAGGGGGCTAACTATGGCTACACCTTC. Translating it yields CACQQGANYGYTF. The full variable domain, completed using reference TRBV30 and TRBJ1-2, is SQTIHQWPATLVQPVGSPLSLECTVEGTSNPNLYWYRQAAGRGLQLLFYSVGIGQISSEVPQNLSASRPQDRQFILSSKKLLLSDSGFYLCACQQGANYGYTFGSGTRLTVV.

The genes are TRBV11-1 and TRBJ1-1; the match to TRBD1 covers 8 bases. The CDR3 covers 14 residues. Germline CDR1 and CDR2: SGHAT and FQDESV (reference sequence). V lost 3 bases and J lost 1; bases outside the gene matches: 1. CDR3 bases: TGTGCCAGCAGCTTTGACAGGGGGAACACTGAAGCTTTCTTT. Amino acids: CASSFDRGNTEAFF. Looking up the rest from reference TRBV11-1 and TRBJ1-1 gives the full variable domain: EAEVAQSPRYKITEKSQAVAFWCDPISGHATLYWYRQILGQGPELLVQFQDESVVDDSQLPKDRFSAERLKGVDSTLKIQPAELGDSAMYLCASSFDRGNTEAFFGQGTRLTVV.

CDR3 in amino acids: CASSLYTVKVNTEAFF. Written as DNA, the CDR3 is TGTGCCAGCTCACTATACACAGTGAAGGTGAACACTGAAGCTTTCTTT. V is TRBV18 and J is TRBJ1-1, with unresolved D. Trimming removed 4 bases from V and 0 bases from J, with 15 bases in between. Germline loops: CDR1 KGHSH, CDR2 LQKENI. This CDR3 is built from 16 residues.

CDR3 region: CAWSDRGGTEAFF. Here the CDR3 DNA reads TGTGCCTGGAGTGACAGGGGTGGAACTGAAGCTTTCTTT. The gene calls are TRBV30 and TRBJ1-1; TRBD1 matches 7 bases. The CDR3 sequence is 13 residues long. V trimming: 1 base; J trimming: 5 bases; junction bases outside the gene matches: 4. CDR1 GTSNPN and CDR2 SVGIG come from the germline V gene (reference sequence).

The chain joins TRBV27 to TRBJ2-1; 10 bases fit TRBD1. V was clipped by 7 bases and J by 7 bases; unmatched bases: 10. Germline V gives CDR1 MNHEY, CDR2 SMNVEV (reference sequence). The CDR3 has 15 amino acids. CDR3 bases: TGTGCCAGCACCCTCGGGACAGGGGCCTTAAATGAGCAGTTCTTC. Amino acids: CASTLGTGALNEQFF.

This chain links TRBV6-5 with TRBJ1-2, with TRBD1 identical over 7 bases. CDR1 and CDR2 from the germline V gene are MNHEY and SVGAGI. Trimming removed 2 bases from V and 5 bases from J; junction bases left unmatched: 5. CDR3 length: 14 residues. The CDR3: CASSYKDRLYGYTF. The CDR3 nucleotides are TGTGCCAGCAGTTACAAGGACAGGTTGTATGGCTACACCTTC.

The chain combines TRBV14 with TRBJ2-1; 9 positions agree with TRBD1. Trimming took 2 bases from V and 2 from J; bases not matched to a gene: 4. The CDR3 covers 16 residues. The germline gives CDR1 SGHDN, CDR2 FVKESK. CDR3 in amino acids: CASSQLGTGPYNEQFF. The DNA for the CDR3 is TGTGCCAGCAGCCAATTGGGGACAGGGCCCTACAATGAGCAGTTCTTC.

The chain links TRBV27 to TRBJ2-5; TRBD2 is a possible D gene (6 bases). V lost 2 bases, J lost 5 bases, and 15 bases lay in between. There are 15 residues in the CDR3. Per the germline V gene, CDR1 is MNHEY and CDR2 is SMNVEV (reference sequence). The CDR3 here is CASSLMFGRPETQYF. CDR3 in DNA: TGTGCCAGCAGTTTAATGTTTGGGAGGCCGGAGACCCAGTACTTC.

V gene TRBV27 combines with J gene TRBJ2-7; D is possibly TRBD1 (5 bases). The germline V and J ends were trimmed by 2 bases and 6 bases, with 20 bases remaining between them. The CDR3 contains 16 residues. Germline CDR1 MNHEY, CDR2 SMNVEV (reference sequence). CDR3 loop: CASSLGFRRVISEQYF. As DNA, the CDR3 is TGTGCCAGCAGTTTAGGGTTTCGCAGGGTAATAAGCGAGCAGTACTTC.

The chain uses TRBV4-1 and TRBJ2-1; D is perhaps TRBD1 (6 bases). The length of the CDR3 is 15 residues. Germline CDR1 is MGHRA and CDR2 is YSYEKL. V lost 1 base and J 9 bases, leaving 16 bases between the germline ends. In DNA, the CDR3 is TGCGCCAGCAGCCAAGCATTATTGGGGGCCGGTGAGCAGTTCTTC. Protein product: CASSQALLGAGEQFF.

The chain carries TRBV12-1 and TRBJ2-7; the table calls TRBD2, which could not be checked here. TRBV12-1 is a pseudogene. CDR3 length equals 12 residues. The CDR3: CAGGSPRYEQYF. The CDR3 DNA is TGTGCTGGCGGGAGTCCTCGCTACGAGCAGTACTTC.

In DNA, the CDR3 is TGTGCCTGGACCCGTGCACAGGCCTTTAATGAAAAACTGTTTTTT. This encodes CAWTRAQAFNEKLFF. V is TRBV30 and J is TRBJ1-4; D possibly corresponds to TRBD1 (5 bases). The CDR3 length is 15 residues. Germline V lookup: CDR1 GTSNPN, CDR2 SVGIG (reference sequence). Trimming removed 4 bases at V and 4 bases at J, with 16 bases between.

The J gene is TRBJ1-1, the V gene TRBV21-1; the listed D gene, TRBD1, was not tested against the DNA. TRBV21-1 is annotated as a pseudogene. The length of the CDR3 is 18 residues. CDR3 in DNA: TGTGCCAGCAGCAAAGTTGGAACAGGGGGCGCGTTTAACACTGAAGCTTTCTTT. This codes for CASSKVGTGGAFNTEAFF.

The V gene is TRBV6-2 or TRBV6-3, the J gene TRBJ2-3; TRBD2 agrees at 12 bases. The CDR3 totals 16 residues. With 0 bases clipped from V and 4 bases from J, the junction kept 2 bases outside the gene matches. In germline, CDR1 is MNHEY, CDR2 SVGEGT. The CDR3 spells CASSYSLAGGPDTQYF. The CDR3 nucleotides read TGTGCCAGCAGTTACTCGCTAGCGGGGGGGCCAGATACGCAGTATTTT.

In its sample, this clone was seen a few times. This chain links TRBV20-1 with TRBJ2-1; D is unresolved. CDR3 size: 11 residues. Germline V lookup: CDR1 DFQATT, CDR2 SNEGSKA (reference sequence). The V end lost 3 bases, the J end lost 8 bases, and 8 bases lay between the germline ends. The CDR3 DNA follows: TGCAGTGCTAGCTTATTCCATGAGCAGTTCTTC. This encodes CSASLFHEQFF.

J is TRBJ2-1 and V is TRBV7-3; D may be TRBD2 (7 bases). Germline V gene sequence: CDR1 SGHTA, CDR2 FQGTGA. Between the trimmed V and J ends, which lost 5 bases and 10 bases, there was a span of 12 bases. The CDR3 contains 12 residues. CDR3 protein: CASSPKGGEQFF. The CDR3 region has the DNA TGTGCCAGCAGCCCAAAGGGGGGGGAGCAGTTCTTC.